The sequence of this TCR beta chain was determined in a study of blood T cells in healthy people across ages. Study conclusions and caveats: PBMC samples, being unsorted, prevented any conclusive comparison of naive and antigen-experienced cells. Naive T cell percentage strongly correlated with TCR beta diversity.

For the second PCR, which ran for roughly 7 to 11 cycles, a sample-barcoded 5' primer and a J-beta primer mix were used. Every single cDNA molecule received a tag from a template-switch adaptor with 12 random nucleotides. MiXCR was run by TCRdb on the 5' RACE reads, yielding one entry per CDR3 protein. The sample lists around 790,000 distinct CDR3 sequences, about 42% occurring once. V dropped 11 bases and J dropped 11; count of bases not matched to a gene: 13. Per germline, CDR1 MNHEY and CDR2 SVGAGI. The CDR3 loop spans 13 amino acids. This clonotype was picked up one time. Its target is not known. The sample was blood. The chain recombines TRBV6-5 with TRBJ2-5; TRBD2 matches at 11 bases. The TCR sequence derives from a man in his 60s in good health. CDR3 residues: CASQGLAGTEQYF. In DNA, the CDR3 is TGTGCCTCCCAAGGACTAGCGGGTACGGAGCAGTACTTC.